The TCR beta chain under discussion was sequenced for a study of blood T cell repertoires in COVID-19. Study summary: Whether acute or convalescent, the COVID-19 samples came from the United States, Italy and Spain. Sources were T cells, B-cell-depleted T cells, or PBMCs; the material itself was cDNA or gDNA.

Study processing details: Nucleated cell number was recorded as an estimate derived from reference gene primer amplification. Measured with immunoSEQ multiplex PCR; TCRdb has only the in-frame clones, and not every one. D and trimming come from the DNA, and the V and J calls and clone size come from that table. In the table there are about 380,000 clones, around 85% of which are singletons. The CDR3 is 16 amino acids. V dropped 6 bases and J dropped 0 bases, with 17 bases sitting between them. Germline CDR1 is MNHNY and CDR2 is SVGAGI (reference sequence). This receptor was obtained from a woman under 30 with acute or convalescent COVID-19. The gene calls are TRBV6-6 and TRBJ1-1; no firm D call. Sequenced input: peripheral blood. This CDR3 is CASSLSTRALNTEAFF. The CDR3 region has the DNA TGTGCCAGCAGCCTCTCGACGAGGGCTTTGAACACTGAAGCTTTCTTT.